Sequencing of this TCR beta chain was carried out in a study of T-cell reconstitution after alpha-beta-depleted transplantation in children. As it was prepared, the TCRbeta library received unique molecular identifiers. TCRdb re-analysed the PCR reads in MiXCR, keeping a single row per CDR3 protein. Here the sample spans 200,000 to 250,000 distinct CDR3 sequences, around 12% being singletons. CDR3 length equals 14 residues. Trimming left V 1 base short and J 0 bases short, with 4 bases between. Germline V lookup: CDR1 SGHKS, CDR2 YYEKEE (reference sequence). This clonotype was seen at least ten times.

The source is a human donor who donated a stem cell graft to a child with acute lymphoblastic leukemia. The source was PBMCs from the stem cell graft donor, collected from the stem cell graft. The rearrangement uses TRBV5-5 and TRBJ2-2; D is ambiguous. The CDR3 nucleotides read TGTGCCAGCAGCTTGTCGGCGAACACCGGGGAGCTGTTTTTT. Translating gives CASSLSANTGELFF.